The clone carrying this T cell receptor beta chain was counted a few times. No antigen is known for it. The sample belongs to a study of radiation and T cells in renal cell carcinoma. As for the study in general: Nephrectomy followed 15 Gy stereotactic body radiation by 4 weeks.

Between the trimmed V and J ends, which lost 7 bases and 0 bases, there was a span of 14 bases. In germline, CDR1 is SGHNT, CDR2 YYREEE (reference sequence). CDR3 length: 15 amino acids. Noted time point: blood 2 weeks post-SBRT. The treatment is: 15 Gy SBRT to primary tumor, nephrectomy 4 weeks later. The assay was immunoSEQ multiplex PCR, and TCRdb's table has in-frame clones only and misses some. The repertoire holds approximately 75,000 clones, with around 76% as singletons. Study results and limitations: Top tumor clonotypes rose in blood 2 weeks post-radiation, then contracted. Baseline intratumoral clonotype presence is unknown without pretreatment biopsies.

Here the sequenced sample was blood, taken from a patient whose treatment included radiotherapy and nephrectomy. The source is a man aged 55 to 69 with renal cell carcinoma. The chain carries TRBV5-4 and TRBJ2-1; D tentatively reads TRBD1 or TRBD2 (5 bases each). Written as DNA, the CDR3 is TGTGCCAGCGCCCCGGGACCCACCTCCTACAATGAGCAGTTCTTC. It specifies CASAPGPTSYNEQFF.